A selection of T cell receptor beta chains follows, all from one sample in a study of identical twins. TCRdb reprocessed the 5' RACE reads via MiXCR and lists one record per CDR3 protein. The sample includes fewer than 900,000 distinct CDR3 sequences, about 20% of them seen just once. These data also featured in a second study, about T cells expressing NK-cell markers.

The source material was PBMCs. The receptors shown here come from a young woman in good health. Each CDR3 is given with its conserved first and last residue. Fields, in order: D gene, clone size, V gene, J gene, CDR3 protein, CDR3 DNA. The D gene is left open where the match is weak. A row's size may be missing; if present it is once, few, many or a size class.

D: TRBD1; size: many; V: TRBV5-6; J: TRBJ1-1; CDR3: CASSLQGTTEAFF; DNA: TGTGCCAGCAGCCTACAGGGGACCACTGAAGCTTTCTTT
D: -; size: many; V: TRBV6-1; J: TRBJ1-5; CDR3: CASSPDSYSNQPQHF; DNA: TGTGCCAGCAGCCCTGACAGCTATAGCAATCAGCCCCAGCATTTT
D: TRBD2; size: -; V: TRBV6-1; J: TRBJ2-1; CDR3: CASSPSLASTYNEQFF; DNA: TGTGCCAGCAGTCCTTCACTAGCGTCGACCTACAATGAGCAGTTCTTC
D: TRBD2; size: -; V: TRBV20-1; J: TRBJ2-5; CDR3: CSARAGGDETQYF; DNA: TGCAGTGCCCGCGCCGGGGGGGACGAGACCCAGTACTTC
D: -; size: few; V: TRBV7-2; J: TRBJ1-1; CDR3: CASSQYTREAFF; DNA: TGTGCCAGCAGCCAGTACACGAGGGAAGCTTTCTTT
D: -; size: -; V: TRBV7-2; J: TRBJ2-5; CDR3: CASSPTKSEETQYF; DNA: TGTGCCAGCAGCCCTACGAAGTCCGAAGAGACCCAGTACTTC
D: -; size: -; V: TRBV6-5; J: TRBJ2-3; CDR3: CASRGSVDTQYF; DNA: TGTGCCAGCAGGGGTAGCGTGGATACGCAGTATTTT
D: TRBD1; size: few; V: TRBV6-5; J: TRBJ2-1; CDR3: CASSSGQGNYNEQFF; DNA: TGTGCCAGCAGTTCCGGACAGGGTAACTACAATGAGCAGTTCTTC
D: TRBD2; size: many; V: TRBV25-1; J: TRBJ2-7; CDR3: CASRLAASYEQYF; DNA: TGTGCCAGCAGACTAGCGGCTTCCTACGAGCAGTACTTC
D: TRBD2; size: -; V: TRBV11-3; J: TRBJ2-1; CDR3: CASSSLAGLF; DNA: TGTGCCAGCAGCTCCTTAGCGGGCCTCTTC
D: -; size: few; V: TRBV20-1; J: TRBJ2-7; CDR3: CSVPTSSRYEQYF; DNA: TGCAGTGTCCCGACGTCTTCCCGATACGAGCAGTACTTC
D: -; size: few; V: TRBV7-2; J: TRBJ1-1; CDR3: CASSPRTLLFETEAFF; DNA: TGTGCCAGCAGCCCACGGACCCTCTTATTTGAGACTGAAGCTTTCTTT
D: -; size: -; V: TRBV7-2; J: TRBJ2-6; CDR3: CASRTAYSGANVLTF; DNA: TGTGCCAGCAGGACCGCCTACTCTGGGGCCAACGTCCTGACTTTC
D: -; size: few; V: TRBV12-3/TRBV12-4; J: TRBJ2-7; CDR3: CASSLAPGNYEQYF; DNA: TGTGCCAGCAGTTTAGCGCCAGGGAACTACGAGCAGTACTTC
D: TRBD2; size: once; V: TRBV5-6; J: TRBJ2-1; CDR3: CASSPAYRTSASGGNEQFF; DNA: TGTGCCAGCAGCCCTGCGTACCGAACTAGCGCGTCGGGGGGCAATGAGCAGTTCTTC
D: TRBD2; size: -; V: TRBV7-2; J: TRBJ2-3; CDR3: CASSLVRGGDTQYF; DNA: TGTGCCAGCAGCTTAGTGCGGGGGGGAGATACGCAGTATTTT
D: -; size: -; V: TRBV7-2; J: TRBJ2-3; CDR3: CASSSEARTQYF; DNA: TGTGCCAGCAGCTCGGAGGCTCGTACGCAGTATTTT